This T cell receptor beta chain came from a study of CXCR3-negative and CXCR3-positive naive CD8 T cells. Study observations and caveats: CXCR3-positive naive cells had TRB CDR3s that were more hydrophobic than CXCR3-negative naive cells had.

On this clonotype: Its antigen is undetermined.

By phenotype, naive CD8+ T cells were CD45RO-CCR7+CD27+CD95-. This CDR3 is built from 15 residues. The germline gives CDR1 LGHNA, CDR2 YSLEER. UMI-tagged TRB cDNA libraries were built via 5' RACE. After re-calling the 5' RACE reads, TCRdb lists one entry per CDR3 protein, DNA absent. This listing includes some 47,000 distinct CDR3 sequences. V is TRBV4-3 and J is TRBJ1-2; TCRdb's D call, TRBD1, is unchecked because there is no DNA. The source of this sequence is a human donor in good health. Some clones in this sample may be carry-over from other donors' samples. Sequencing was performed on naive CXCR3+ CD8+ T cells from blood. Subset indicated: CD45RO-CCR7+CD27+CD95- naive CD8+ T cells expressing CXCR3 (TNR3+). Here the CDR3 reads CASSQDRERDYGYTF.